The clone carrying this T cell receptor (beta chain) was counted only a few times. The sample originates from a study of blood T cell repertoires in COVID-19. Here immunoSEQ multiplex PCR was the method, and the copy in TCRdb shows in-frame clones only, minus some. In the table there are tens of thousands of clones, more than 75% of which are singletons. The length of the CDR3 is 14 residues. Between the trimmed V and J ends, which lost 0 bases and 4 bases, there was a span of 10 bases. In germline, CDR1 is SGHRS, CDR2 YFSETQ. J is TRBJ1-1 and V is TRBV5-1; D unclear. The source material was peripheral blood. The receptor's source is a human donor in a cohort sampled during active COVID-19. The CDR3, as DNA: TGCGCCAGCAGCTTGGAACTCGCAGGCACTGAAGCTTTCTTT. As protein: CASSLELAGTEAFF.